This T cell receptor (beta chain) was recovered during a study of cytomegalovirus exposure and HLA in healthy donors. Regarding the study as a whole: The study put 150 to 200 TCR beta chains on its list as cytomegalovirus-associated. Sequences of the TCR beta chain were said to predict the HLA-A and HLA-B alleles of most subjects accurately. Beyond CMV serostatus, there was no information to go on about immune exposure.

The primer mix had 60 Vbeta and 13 Jbeta primers. Measured with immunoSEQ multiplex PCR; TCRdb has only the in-frame clones, and not every one. The sample shows 110,000 or so clones, roughly four fifths of them seen only once. A word on this clone: What it binds is unknown.

Sequencing was carried out using PBMCs. This sequence originates from a young woman in good health and CMV-seronegative.

CDR3: CASNEQGPYNEQFF. The CDR3 DNA reads as TGTGCCAGCAATGAACAGGGGCCCTACAATGAGCAGTTCTTC. The V and J genes are TRBV6-5 and TRBJ2-1; 7 nucleotides align to TRBD1. This CDR3 has 14 residues. Trimming cost V 7 bases and J 2 bases; bases outside gene matches: 5. The germline gives CDR1 MNHEY, CDR2 SVGAGI.